The 8 T cell receptor beta chains below were found in one sample sequenced in a study of a mutant IDH1 vaccine in newly diagnosed glioma. The time point here: week 47, end of study. In the vaccine, a single dose held 300 ug of the mutant IDH1 20-mer peptide, along with topical imiquimod. No antigen has been identified for these receptors. Produced via immunoSEQ multiplex PCR; TCRdb's table is partial and in-frame only. The repertoire holds tens of thousands of clones, with roughly four fifths as singletons. The sample consisted of PBMCs, taken from a glioma patient whose treatment included an IDH1 peptide vaccine. The receptors stem from a man in his forties with glioma.

This sequence joins TRBV7-2 and TRBJ1-5; D gene ambiguous. V gave up 5 bases and J gave up 5 bases, with 16 bases separating them. This CDR3 comprises 15 residues. Per the germline V gene, CDR1 is SGHTA and CDR2 is FQGNSA. This CDR3 is CASSLLGRTDQPQHF. Written as DNA, the CDR3 is TGTGCCAGCAGCCTCCTTGGACGGACTGATCAGCCCCAGCATTTT.

The V and J genes are TRBV9 and TRBJ2-7; tentatively, D is TRBD1 or TRBD2 (5 bases each). Germline CDR1 and CDR2: SGDLS and YYNGEE. The V end was cut by 0 bases, the J end by 6 bases, with 13 bases between. CDR3 size: 14 residues. The DNA of the CDR3 is TGTGCCAGCAGCGTAGAGGGGACCGCCGCCGAGCAGTACTTC. As protein: CASSVEGTAAEQYF.

The chain combines TRBV6-5 with TRBJ1-1; D is unresolved. CDR1 is MNHEY, CDR2 SVGAGI, per germline. This CDR3 comprises 15 residues. Trimming shortened V by 0 bases and J by 1 base, and 9 bases separated the two germline ends. The CDR3 sequence is CASSYSMSANTEAFF. Written as DNA, the CDR3 is TGTGCCAGCAGTTACTCGATGTCTGCGAACACTGAAGCTTTCTTT.

The CDR3 nucleotides read TGTGCCACCAGCAGGGAGACTAGCGGGGGGGCGTCAGATACGCAGTATTTT. Protein product: CATSRETSGGASDTQYF. This chain uses TRBV15 with TRBJ2-3; 14 positions agree with TRBD2. The germline V gene has CDR1 LNHNV and CDR2 YYDKDF (reference sequence). V trimming: 3 bases; J trimming: 4 bases; junction bases outside the gene matches: 6. The CDR3 is made up of 17 amino acids. The full variable domain, rest sourced from reference TRBV15 and TRBJ2-3, is DAMVIQNPRYQVTQFGKPVTLSCSQTLNHNVMYWYQQKSSQAPKLLFHYYDKDFNNEADTPDNFQSRRPNTSFCFLDIRSPGLGDTAMYLCATSRETSGGASDTQYFGPGTRLTVL.

The rearrangement joins TRBV30 to TRBJ2-7, with D perhaps matching TRBD2 (5 bases). The CDR3 loop spans 12 amino acids. In germline, CDR1 is GTSNPN, CDR2 SVGIG (reference sequence). V was shortened by 4 bases and J by 7 bases, with 14 bases between the two germline ends. CDR3 loop: CAWTVGAGEQYF. CDR3 in DNA: TGTGCCTGGACAGTGGGAGCAGGAGAGCAGTACTTC.

This chain uses TRBV5-1 with TRBJ1-6; D call uncertain. Germline CDR1 is SGHRS and CDR2 is YFSETQ. Between the trimmed V and J ends, which lost 1 base and 6 bases, there was a span of 8 bases. The CDR3 spans 14 residues. CDR3 DNA sequence: TGCGCCAGCAGCTTGAGAGCGGGTAATTCACCCCTCCACTTT. This sequence encodes CASSLRAGNSPLHF.

A few counts support this clone. The V call is TRBV4-1, the J call TRBJ2-7; D ambiguous. Germline values: CDR1 MGHRA, CDR2 YSYEKL. This CDR3 comprises 13 residues. Trimming took off 0 bases at V and 4 bases at J, with 7 bases between the two ends. Here the CDR3 reads CASSQDMGYEQYF. The DNA of the CDR3 is TGCGCCAGCAGCCAAGATATGGGGTACGAGCAGTACTTC.

The chain employs TRBV28 and TRBJ2-7; 8 positions match TRBD1. This CDR3 spans 13 amino acids. V lost 8 bases to trimming and J lost 3 bases; unmatched junction nucleotides: 6. The germline V gene encodes CDR1 MDHEN and CDR2 SYDVKM. CDR3 bases: TGTGCCAGCTGGCGACAGGGGTTCTACGAGCAGTACTTC. This encodes CASWRQGFYEQYF. Filled out from reference TRBV28 and TRBJ2-7, the complete variable domain reads DVKVTQSSRYLVKRTGEKVFLECVQDMDHENMFWYRQDPGLGLRLIYFSYDVKMKEKGDIPEGYSVSREKKERFSLILESASTNQTSMYLCASWRQGFYEQYFGPGTRLTVT.